A single sample gave rise to the 27 T cell receptor beta chains below, sequenced in a study of T cells after yellow fever vaccination. From the 5' RACE reads, TCRdb called clonotypes with MiXCR, one entry per CDR3 protein. The repertoire consists of approximately 110,000 distinct CDR3 sequences, with 8.4% occurring once and the leading ten covering roughly 27%. This material consisted of CD8+ T cells sorted from PBMCs, taken 45 days after the yellow fever booster vaccination. These receptors were taken from a young man who received the YFV17D yellow fever vaccine.

This clonotype has ten or more counts. The chain has TRBV28 and TRBJ2-7; D possibly corresponds to TRBD1 (5 bases). This CDR3 contains 15 residues. Germline V lookup: CDR1 MDHEN, CDR2 SYDVKM. The V and J ends lost 5 bases and 2 bases respectively, with 16 bases between them. CDR3 sequence (DNA): TGTGCCAGCAGTGGGGCGGTTTTTGGGGCCTACGAGCAGTACTTC. Protein: CASSGAVFGAYEQYF.

This clonotype was counted at least ten times. This rearrangement joins TRBV6-1 to TRBJ2-7; no clear D. V was clipped by 8 bases and J by 1 base, with 15 bases between them. The CDR3 is made up of 14 amino acids. Germline loops: CDR1 MNHNS, CDR2 SASEGT. The CDR3 bases are TGTGCCAGCGGCGGTAGCAGCTTATCCTACGAGCAGTACTTC. Translated: CASGGSSLSYEQYF.

There are many counts of this clonotype. The V call is TRBV6-1, the J call TRBJ2-1; D gene ambiguous. This CDR3 has 11 residues. Germline V gene lookup returns CDR1 MNHNS and CDR2 SASEGT. Trimming pared 7 bases from V and 10 bases from J, leaving 11 bases between. DNA for the CDR3: TGTGCCAGCAAAGTATACCAAGAGCAGTTCTTC. Encoded protein: CASKVYQEQFF.

This clonotype was counted at least ten times. The V call is TRBV29-1, the J call TRBJ2-4, with a tentative D call TRBD1 (6 bases). The germline V gene encodes CDR1 SQVTM and CDR2 ANQGSEA. V was clipped by 0 bases and J by 5 bases, with 11 bases between them. The CDR3 is 14 residues long. The CDR3 is CSVEERGFENIQYF. CDR3 coding DNA: TGCAGCGTTGAAGAGAGGGGGTTCGAAAACATTCAGTACTTC.

This clonotype was recorded many times. The chain carries TRBV11-3 and TRBJ2-1; a possible D gene is TRBD1 (5 bases). Germline V CDR1 and CDR2: SGHNT, YENEEA. The CDR3 has 14 residues. With 5 bases removed from V and 3 bases from J, the gap between germline ends came to 11 bases. CDR3 in DNA: TGTGCCAGCAGCACTGGACACCTCTACAATGAGCAGTTCTTC. Protein product: CASSTGHLYNEQFF.

In this sample, this clonotype turned up many times. V is TRBV27 and J is TRBJ2-1; 8 bases are a match to TRBD1. Germline V CDR1 and CDR2: MNHEY, SMNVEV (reference sequence). CDR3 length: 15 residues. Trimming at V came to 1 base and at J to 6 bases, leaving 5 bases not matched to a gene. For the CDR3, the DNA is TGTGCCAGCAGTTTATTCCAGGGGGCCTTCAATGAGCAGTTCTTC. The encoded protein is CASSLFQGAFNEQFF.

This clonotype occurred many times. The rearrangement uses TRBV2 and TRBJ2-4; D might be TRBD1 (5 bases). The germline gives CDR1 SNHLY, CDR2 FYNNEI. V lost 6 bases and J lost 0, with 15 bases in between. This CDR3 spans 16 amino acids. The CDR3 is CASRKLTTVAKNIQYF. CDR3 in DNA: TGTGCCAGCAGGAAACTAACGACAGTAGCCAAAAACATTCAGTACTTC.

This clonotype appeared a single time. This clone may be a read error of a much larger clone one base away. The chain is built from TRBV5-1 and TRBJ2-1; 7 bases fit TRBD2. The V gene's germline CDR1 is SGHRS and CDR2 YFSETQ. Trimming removed 1 base from V and 8 bases from J; junction bases left unmatched: 6. The CDR3 has 14 residues. In DNA form, the CDR3 reads TGCGCCAGCAGCTTGACTAGCGTGGCTTATGAGCAGTTCTTC. Translating it yields CASSLTSVAYEQFF.

In this sample, this clonotype turned up a few times. The rearrangement uses TRBV5-4 and TRBJ2-3, with 13 nucleotides matching TRBD2. The V and J ends lost 5 bases and 0 bases, in that order; junction bases with no gene match: 6. This CDR3 comprises 17 residues. Germline-derived CDR1 and CDR2 are SGHNT and YYREEE (reference sequence). The CDR3 sequence is CASSLQGLAGSTDTQYF. In nucleotides, the CDR3 is TGTGCCAGCAGTCTCCAGGGACTAGCGGGAAGCACAGATACGCAGTATTTT.

This clonotype showed up many times. V and J are TRBV9 and TRBJ1-4; D gene unclear. The germline V gene has CDR1 SGDLS and CDR2 YYNGEE. This CDR3 contains 15 residues. With 0 bases removed from V and 2 bases from J, the gap between germline ends came to 8 bases. The CDR3 DNA follows: TGTGCCAGCAGCGTAGGGGAGATGACTAATGAAAAACTGTTTTTT. Amino acid sequence: CASSVGEMTNEKLFF.

This clonotype has only a few counts. V and J are TRBV10-3 and TRBJ2-7, with D perhaps matching TRBD1 (5 bases). Trimming removed 3 bases at V and 3 bases at J, with 12 bases between. The CDR3 covers 14 residues. Germline V gene lookup returns CDR1 ENHRY and CDR2 SYGVKD. CDR3 region: CAISETGEHYEQYF. DNA of the CDR3: TGTGCCATCAGTGAAACAGGCGAACACTACGAGCAGTACTTC.

This clonotype was seen a handful of times. The chain couples TRBV30 to TRBJ2-2; unclear D gene. From germline, CDR1 is GTSNPN and CDR2 SVGIG (reference sequence). The CDR3 has 14 amino acids. The germline V and J ends were trimmed by 6 bases and 6 bases, with 17 bases remaining between them. The CDR3 nucleotides read TGTGCCTGTCCAGGCACACCCCGGGCCGGGGAGCTGTTTTTT. Protein product: CACPGTPRAGELFF. Supplemented by reference TRBV30 and TRBJ2-2, the full variable domain reads SQTIHQWPATLVQPVGSPLSLECTVEGTSNPNLYWYRQAAGRGLQLLFYSVGIGQISSEVPQNLSASRPQDRQFILSSKKLLLSDSGFYLCACPGTPRAGELFFGEGSRLTVL.

The genes are TRBV19 and TRBJ2-1; the D gene is possibly TRBD1 (6 bases). Germline V gene data show CDR1 as LNHDA and CDR2 as SQIVND (reference sequence). This CDR3 region has 15 residues. V lost 4 bases, J lost 4 bases, and 14 bases lay in between. The CDR3 region has the DNA TGTGCCAGTAGTACCGGGACCACAGGGTACAATGAGCAGTTCTTC. Encoded protein: CASSTGTTGYNEQFF. Full variable domain (remainder filled in from reference TRBV19 and TRBJ2-1): DGGITQSPKYLFRKEGQNVTLSCEQNLNHDAMYWYRQDPGQGLRLIYYSQIVNDFQKGDIAEGYSVSREKKESFPLTVTSAQKNPTAFYLCASSTGTTGYNEQFFGPGTRLTVL.

This clonotype was seen at least ten times. The chain recombines TRBV27 with TRBJ2-7; TRBD2 might be the D (5 bases). The V gene's germline CDR1 is MNHEY and CDR2 SMNVEV (reference sequence). V gave up 3 bases and J gave up 4 bases, with 10 bases separating them. The CDR3 is 13 amino acids. Here the CDR3 reads CASSFGSLYEQYF. DNA of the CDR3: TGTGCCAGCAGTTTTGGGAGTTTATACGAGCAGTACTTC.

This clonotype was detected ten times or more. The chain carries TRBV12-3 or TRBV12-4 and TRBJ2-2; D remains unclear. This CDR3 is 15 amino acids long. Trimming removed 5 bases at V and 3 bases at J, with 13 bases between. This chain's CDR3 is CASSTRIGDTGELFF. Here the CDR3 DNA reads TGTGCCAGCAGTACACGGATTGGGGACACCGGGGAGCTGTTTTTT.

V usage is TRBV20-1 and J usage is TRBJ2-7, with 9 bases fitting TRBD1. Germline values: CDR1 DFQATT, CDR2 SNEGSKA (reference sequence). The CDR3 is made up of 16 amino acids. With V trimmed by 0 bases and J by 4 bases, 10 bases remained unmatched. The CDR3 region has the DNA TGCAGTGCTAGAGATGTCGCCGGGACAGGGAAATACGAGCAGTACTTC. It yields the protein CSARDVAGTGKYEQYF.

This clonotype has only a few counts. The rearrangement links TRBV5-4 to TRBJ2-1; 7 positions agree with TRBD2. The V gene's germline CDR1 is SGHNT and CDR2 YYREEE (reference sequence). The CDR3 loop spans 16 amino acids. V lost 4 bases to trimming and J lost 7 bases; unmatched junction nucleotides: 14. The CDR3 sequence is CASSIREAGVGNEQFF. As DNA, the CDR3 is TGTGCCAGCAGCATTAGGGAGGCGGGAGTCGGTAATGAGCAGTTCTTC.

This clonotype has at least ten counts. The chain is built from TRBV10-3 and TRBJ2-3; perhaps D is TRBD1 or TRBD2 (5 bases each). V was trimmed by 7 bases and J by 6 bases, leaving 11 bases between them. The CDR3 covers 12 residues. Germline values: CDR1 ENHRY, CDR2 SYGVKD. The CDR3 here is CAITSEGDTQYF. For the CDR3, the DNA is TGTGCCATCACTTCCGAGGGGGATACGCAGTATTTT.

This clonotype was recorded at least ten times. The gene calls are TRBV5-5 and TRBJ2-3; TRBD2 aligns across 14 bases. Germline CDR1 and CDR2: SGHKS and YYEKEE (reference sequence). After removal of 4 bases from V and 5 bases from J, the junction contained 9 bases not matched to a gene. The CDR3 has 17 residues. The CDR3 region has the DNA TGTGCCAGCAGCCGTAGGGGACTAGCGGGAGAGGAAGATACGCAGTATTTT. This codes for CASSRRGLAGEEDTQYF.

This clonotype was found many times. An end of the junction differs from the germline gene, which may be a read error. The chain uses TRBV7-7 and TRBJ2-3; 7 nucleotides agree with TRBD1. The V gene's germline CDR1 is SSHAT and CDR2 FNYEAQ (reference sequence). This CDR3 is built from 13 residues. The DNA for the CDR3 is TGTGCTAGCAGCTTGGGACAGACAGATACGCAGTATTTT. It encodes CASSLGQTDTQYF.

This clonotype was detected many times. V and J are TRBV4-3 and TRBJ2-3, with D possibly being TRBD2 (5 bases). The CDR3 sequence is 20 residues long. V shed 0 bases and J shed 1 base, with 23 bases lying between them. Germline assignment: CDR1 LGHNA and CDR2 YSLEER. The CDR3 nucleotides read TGCGCCAGCAGCCAAGATGCCCACTTGGTTAGTGGGAGTGGCACAGATACGCAGTATTTT. Translating it yields CASSQDAHLVSGSGTDTQYF.

This clonotype was detected ten times or more. The chain recombines TRBV12-3 or TRBV12-4 with TRBJ2-5, with TRBD1 as a possible D gene (6 bases). The CDR3 runs 16 residues. Trimming took off 2 bases at V and 2 bases at J, with 15 bases between the two ends. For the CDR3, the DNA is TGTGCCAGCAGTTTACGAGGACAGACACTTCAAGAGACCCAGTACTTC. It translates to CASSLRGQTLQETQYF.

This clonotype was counted at least ten times. This sequence joins TRBV7-9 and TRBJ1-5, with a possible D match to TRBD1 (5 bases). The length of the CDR3 is 15 residues. The germline V and J ends were trimmed by 5 bases and 2 bases, with 13 bases remaining between them. Per the germline V gene, CDR1 is SEHNR and CDR2 is FQNEAQ (reference sequence). CDR3 in DNA: TGTGCCAGCAGCACTTCAGGGCAAGGCAATCAGCCCCAGCATTTT. It specifies CASSTSGQGNQPQHF. Complete variable domain (other parts from reference TRBV7-9 and TRBJ1-5): DTGVSQNPRHKITKRGQNVTFRCDPISEHNRLYWYRQTLGQGPEFLTYFQNEAQLEKSRLLSDRFSAERPKGSFSTLEIQRTEQGDSAMYLCASSTSGQGNQPQHFGDGTRLSIL.

The gene calls are TRBV6-5 and TRBJ2-1; no clear D gene. Germline V gene lookup returns CDR1 MNHEY and CDR2 SVGAGI. The CDR3 is 15 residues long. The V gene lost 0 bases and the J gene lost 8 bases, with 14 bases spanning the gap. The CDR3 DNA reads TGTGCCAGCAGTTACTCGATAGTAGCTGGTTATGAGCAGTTCTTC. It yields the protein CASSYSIVAGYEQFF.

The V gene is TRBV15, the J gene TRBJ2-1; D remains unclear. Germline lookup yields CDR1 LNHNV and CDR2 YYDKDF (reference sequence). V lost 0 bases to trimming and J lost 1 base, with 7 bases between them. The length of the CDR3 is 15 residues. CDR3 DNA sequence: TGTGCCACCAGCAGAGATAAAGGGTCCTACAATGAGCAGTTCTTC. This codes for CATSRDKGSYNEQFF.

This clonotype showed up many times. The chain combines TRBV24-1 with TRBJ1-4; unclear D gene. V was clipped by 0 bases and J by 14 bases, with 15 bases between them. CDR3 length equals 14 residues. Germline CDR1 and CDR2: KGHDR and SFDVKD. The CDR3 sequence is CATSDLQHPGLLFF. In nucleotides, the CDR3 is TGTGCCACCAGTGATTTGCAACATCCCGGCCTCCTGTTTTTT.

This clonotype was found many times. V usage is TRBV4-3 and J usage is TRBJ1-1; D is possibly TRBD1 (5 bases). V was shortened by 0 bases and J by 1 base, with 9 bases between the two germline ends. Per the germline V gene, CDR1 is LGHNA and CDR2 is YSLEER. The CDR3 has 15 residues. The CDR3 region is CASSQDGDQNTEAFF. CDR3 nucleotide sequence: TGCGCCAGCAGCCAAGACGGGGACCAGAACACTGAAGCTTTCTTT.